One and the same sample provided the 14 T cell receptor beta chains below, sequenced in a study of response to subunit inactivated influenza vaccine. TCRdb reprocessed the RT-PCR reads via MiXCR and lists one record per CDR3 protein. This table holds about 180,000 distinct CDR3 sequences, about 10% found once. The sample in question was CD8+ T cells sorted from PBMCs, obtained 23 months after vaccination. The receptor set was obtained from a man aged 50 to 75 who received an inactivated influenza vaccine.

This clonotype was found a few times. The chain joins TRBV20-1 to TRBJ2-7; 7 bases line up with TRBD1. V gave up 0 bases and J gave up 1 base; unmatched junction bases: 9. Germline assignment: CDR1 DFQATT and CDR2 SNEGSKA (reference sequence). The CDR3 extends over 16 amino acids. CDR3 nucleotide sequence: TGCAGTGCTAGAGATCGGTGGGGGACAGATTCCTACGAGCAGTACTTC. It encodes CSARDRWGTDSYEQYF.

Only a few counts were recorded for this clonotype. The chain joins TRBV4-2 to TRBJ2-5, with a possible D match to TRBD1 (5 bases). CDR3 size: 16 residues. CDR1 and CDR2 from the germline V gene are LGHNA and YNFKEQ. The V end lost 0 bases, the J end lost 5 bases, and 16 bases lay between the germline ends. CDR3 residues: CASSQEYPGFVETQYF. The CDR3 DNA follows: TGTGCCAGCAGCCAAGAGTACCCAGGGTTCGTGGAGACCCAGTACTTC.

This chain joins TRBV29-1 and TRBJ1-2, with D unclear. Germline-derived CDR1 and CDR2 are SQVTM and ANQGSEA. The length of the CDR3 is 10 residues. V lost 3 bases and J 3 bases, leaving 2 bases between the germline ends. The CDR3 region has the DNA TGCAGCGTTGAGGACTATGGCTACACCTTC. Residues: CSVEDYGYTF.

This clonotype was observed a few times. J is TRBJ1-2 and V is TRBV20-1; TRBD1 might be the D (5 bases). V was trimmed by 3 bases and J by 4 bases, leaving 12 bases between them. Germline values: CDR1 DFQATT, CDR2 SNEGSKA (reference sequence). The length of the CDR3 is 13 residues. Written as DNA, the CDR3 is TGCAGTGCTAGGGACTATGACAGCTATGGCTACACCTTC. Its translation: CSARDYDSYGYTF.

This clonotype was counted ten times or more. V gene TRBV12-3 or TRBV12-4 combines with J gene TRBJ2-3; D is perhaps TRBD2 (5 bases). The CDR3 contains 15 residues. V lost 5 bases to trimming and J lost 4 bases, with 16 bases between them. CDR3 nucleotides: TGTGCCAGCAGTCAAGGACTGAGATACTCAGATACGCAGTATTTT. It specifies CASSQGLRYSDTQYF.

This clonotype was seen a handful of times. DNA of the CDR3: TGCGCCAGCAGTCAAAGTGGGATCAGCACAGATACGCAGTATTTT. Translation gives CASSQSGISTDTQYF. The chain joins TRBV23-1 to TRBJ2-3; D unresolved. TRBV23-1 is an ORF for which the function is uncertain. Trimming took 2 bases from V and 0 from J, leaving 9 bases between them. The length of the CDR3 is 15 residues.

This clonotype was seen repeatedly, ten times or more. The rearrangement links TRBV4-1 to TRBJ2-7, with 7 positions matching TRBD1. There are 15 residues in the CDR3. J gave up 5 bases and V 1 base, and 8 bases lay outside the gene matches. The germline CDR1 and CDR2 sequences are MGHRA and YSYEKL. CDR3 DNA: TGCGCCAGCAGCCAAGCCGAGGACAGGCTCAACGAGCAGTACTTC. This encodes CASSQAEDRLNEQYF.

The chain is built from TRBV7-9 and TRBJ1-6, with unresolved D. V lost 3 bases and J 5 bases, leaving 2 bases between the germline ends. Germline lookup yields CDR1 SEHNR and CDR2 FQNEAQ (reference sequence). CDR3 size: 12 residues. The CDR3: CASSFDNSPLHF. The DNA for the CDR3 is TGTGCCAGCAGCTTTGATAATTCACCCCTCCACTTT.

This clonotype was recorded a few times. V gene TRBV6-5 combines with J gene TRBJ2-7; TRBD1 matches 7 bases. Germline assignment: CDR1 MNHEY and CDR2 SVGAGI. The CDR3 spans 12 residues. V gave up 4 bases and J gave up 5 bases; unmatched junction bases: 2. The CDR3 sequence: CASSWDSHEQYF. CDR3 nucleotides: TGTGCCAGCAGTTGGGACAGCCACGAGCAGTACTTC.

The chain has TRBV7-8 and TRBJ2-3; 10 bases are shared with TRBD1. The CDR3 length is 18 residues. The V gene end was trimmed by 5 bases and the J gene end by 0 bases; junction bases not matched to a gene: 11. In germline, CDR1 is SGHVS, CDR2 FQNEAQ. CDR3 nucleotide sequence: TGTGCCAGCAGCATTCCGGGACAGGGGACAACTAGCACAGATACGCAGTATTTT. Translation: CASSIPGQGTTSTDTQYF.

The chain joins TRBV7-6 to TRBJ2-3; no reliable D call. Deletions cut 2 bases from V and 2 bases from J, with 8 bases between. This CDR3 comprises 14 residues. Per the germline V gene, CDR1 is SGHVS and CDR2 is FNYEAQ. DNA for the CDR3: TGTGCCAGCAGCTTAACTGGGGACACAGATACGCAGTATTTT. This encodes CASSLTGDTDTQYF.

This clonotype has only a few counts. This chain links TRBV27 with TRBJ2-1; 10 positions match TRBD2. The CDR3 consists of 16 residues. Germline V gives CDR1 MNHEY, CDR2 SMNVEV (reference sequence). The J segment lost 4 bases and the V segment lost 11 bases, leaving 14 bases of the junction unmatched. CDR3 sequence (DNA): TGTGCCTCCTGGAGTCTAGCGGGAGAAATTTACAATGAGCAGTTCTTC. Its translation is CASWSLAGEIYNEQFF.

The chain uses TRBV11-2 and TRBJ2-7, with 7 positions matching TRBD1. The V and J ends lost 1 base and 2 bases, in that order; junction bases with no gene match: 5. The germline V gene has CDR1 SGHAT and CDR2 FQNNGV. The CDR3 runs 15 residues. The DNA for the CDR3 is TGTGCCAGCAGCTTAGTCGGGACAGCTGCCTACGAGCAGTACTTC. Its translation is CASSLVGTAAYEQYF. Filled out from reference TRBV11-2 and TRBJ2-7, the complete variable domain reads EAGVAQSPRYKIIEKRQSVAFWCNPISGHATLYWYQQILGQGPKLLIQFQNNGVVDDSQLPKDRFSAERLKGVDSTLKIQPAKLEDSAVYLCASSLVGTAAYEQYFGPGTRLTVT.

A few counts support this clonotype. The chain carries TRBV10-1 and TRBJ1-1; no clear D gene. CDR3 length equals 15 residues. V was pared by 0 bases and J by 1 base, with 9 bases between. Germline V gives CDR1 WNHNN, CDR2 SYGVQD (reference sequence). This chain's CDR3 is CASSESRTKNTEAFF. The DNA of the CDR3 is TGCGCCAGCAGTGAGTCGAGGACGAAGAACACTGAAGCTTTCTTT.